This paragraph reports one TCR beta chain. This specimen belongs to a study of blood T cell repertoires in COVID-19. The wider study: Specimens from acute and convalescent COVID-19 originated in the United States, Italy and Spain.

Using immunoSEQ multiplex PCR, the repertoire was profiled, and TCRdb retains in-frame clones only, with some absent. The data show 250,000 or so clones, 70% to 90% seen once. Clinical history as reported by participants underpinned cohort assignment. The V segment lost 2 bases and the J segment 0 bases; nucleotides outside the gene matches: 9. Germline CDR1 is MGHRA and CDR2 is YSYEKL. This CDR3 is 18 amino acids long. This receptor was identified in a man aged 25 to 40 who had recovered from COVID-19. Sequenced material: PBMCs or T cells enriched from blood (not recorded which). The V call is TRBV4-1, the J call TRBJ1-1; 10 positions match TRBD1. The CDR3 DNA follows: TGCGCCAGCAGCCAAAGACTAGGGACAGGGGACATGAACACTGAAGCTTTCTTT. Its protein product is CASSQRLGTGDMNTEAFF.